The 10 T cell receptor beta chains below come from one sample, sequenced in a study of shared clonotypes between healthy human individuals. Some clones are missing from TCRdb's copy, which holds only in-frame ones; the method was immunoSEQ multiplex PCR. The data contain 600,000 to 800,000 clones, 72% of them singletons. Sequences were obtained from memory CD4+ T cells sorted from blood. Documented subset: CD45RA-negative fraction. The receptors stem from a woman aged 30 to 39 in good health.

This chain uses TRBV6-1 with TRBJ2-7; unclear D gene. The CDR3 loop spans 13 amino acids. In germline, CDR1 is MNHNS, CDR2 SASEGT. V was trimmed by 3 bases and J by 6 bases, leaving 12 bases between them. Written as DNA, the CDR3 is TGTGCCAGCAGTGAGTCGTCCACAGCCGAGCAGTACTTC. This codes for CASSESSTAEQYF.

The rearrangement links TRBV7-2 to TRBJ1-5, with D perhaps TRBD1 (5 bases). The germline V gene has CDR1 SGHTA and CDR2 FQGNSA. The CDR3 is 16 residues long. Between the trimmed V and J ends, which lost 5 bases and 3 bases, there was a span of 17 bases. The CDR3 spells CASSISLGVDNQPQHF. Here the CDR3 DNA reads TGTGCCAGCAGCATCTCACTGGGGGTTGACAATCAGCCCCAGCATTTT.

This rearrangement joins TRBV9 to TRBJ1-2; D perhaps matches TRBD1 (5 bases). From germline, CDR1 is SGDLS and CDR2 YYNGEE. The germline V and J ends were trimmed by 3 bases and 0 bases, with 12 bases remaining between them. There are 15 residues in the CDR3. The CDR3 here is CASSGWTPANYGYTF. CDR3 nucleotides: TGTGCCAGCAGCGGATGGACACCTGCTAACTATGGCTACACCTTC.

The chain has TRBV30 and TRBJ1-4; D may be TRBD1 (5 bases). Germline V gene data show CDR1 as GTSNPN and CDR2 as SVGIG (reference sequence). This CDR3 spans 15 amino acids. Trimming cost V 4 bases and J 0 bases, with 12 bases left between them. Written as DNA, the CDR3 is TGTGCCTGGAATCCCGGGGGAGCAACTAATGAAAAACTGTTTTTT. Its translation is CAWNPGGATNEKLFF.

The chain carries TRBV28 and TRBJ2-1, with a tentative D call TRBD2 (6 bases). CDR3 length: 14 amino acids. In germline, CDR1 is MDHEN, CDR2 SYDVKM. V lost 7 bases and J lost 3, with 13 bases in between. The CDR3 DNA reads as TGTGCCAGCACCGGGACTCCCGTCTACAATGAGCAGTTCTTC. Translation gives CASTGTPVYNEQFF. The whole variable domain, remainder taken from reference TRBV28 and TRBJ2-1, is DVKVTQSSRYLVKRTGEKVFLECVQDMDHENMFWYRQDPGLGLRLIYFSYDVKMKEKGDIPEGYSVSREKKERFSLILESASTNQTSMYLCASTGTPVYNEQFFGPGTRLTVL.

The chain uses TRBV27 and TRBJ2-7; 12 bases line up with TRBD1. Losses at the gene ends were 7 bases for V and 1 base for J; bases not matched to a gene: 5. The germline V gene encodes CDR1 MNHEY and CDR2 SMNVEV (reference sequence). This CDR3 is 15 amino acids long. The DNA of the CDR3 is TGTGCCAGCAAAGGGACAGGGGGCATATCCTACGAGCAGTACTTC. This encodes CASKGTGGISYEQYF.

V usage is TRBV28 and J usage is TRBJ1-2, with 9 bases matching TRBD1. V trimming: 3 bases; J trimming: 6 bases; junction bases outside the gene matches: 8. The germline V gene has CDR1 MDHEN and CDR2 SYDVKM. The CDR3 covers 15 residues. CDR3 sequence: CASSLGGTGFHGYTF. The CDR3 bases are TGTGCCAGCAGTTTGGGGGGGACAGGGTTCCATGGCTACACCTTC.

The chain carries TRBV6-1 and TRBJ2-5; D not resolved. The CDR3 sequence is 14 residues long. Germline CDR1 MNHNS, CDR2 SASEGT. V was cut by 8 bases and J by 1 base, with 14 bases left in between. The CDR3 is CASRMGFVQETQYF. CDR3 in DNA: TGTGCCAGCCGGATGGGGTTCGTCCAAGAGACCCAGTACTTC.

The chain carries TRBV6-5 and TRBJ2-7, with D possibly matching TRBD1 (5 bases). The V and J ends lost 3 bases and 3 bases respectively, with 12 bases between them. Germline CDR1 and CDR2: MNHEY and SVGAGI. The CDR3 runs to 14 residues. The CDR3 nucleotides read TGTGCCAGCAGTTATAGGGGCACTGACTACGAGCAGTACTTC. Translating gives CASSYRGTDYEQYF.

This clone was picked up a small number of times. The CDR3 sequence is CASSQVSGSGFAYNEQFF. In nucleotides, the CDR3 is TGCGCCAGCAGCCAAGTCTCGGGCTCGGGTTTCGCCTACAATGAGCAGTTCTTC. The chain joins TRBV4-1 to TRBJ2-1, with D hard to call. The CDR3 consists of 18 residues. Trimming removed 1 base at V and 2 bases at J, with 18 bases between. The germline gives CDR1 MGHRA, CDR2 YSYEKL.